One sample yielded the 15 T cell receptor beta chains listed below, sequenced in a study of blood T cell repertoires in COVID-19. Sequencing used immunoSEQ multiplex PCR; TCRdb keeps in-frame clones, though not all of them. The sample contains 330,000 or so clones, 87% of which appear only once. Sequenced: peripheral blood. All receptors come from a man younger than 40 with COVID-19, enrolled during active disease.

This clone occurred a few times. V and J are TRBV27 and TRBJ1-5, with TRBD1 matching over 9 bases. V trimming: 3 bases; J trimming: 12 bases; junction bases outside the gene matches: 6. The CDR3 is 13 residues long. Germline V gene lookup returns CDR1 MNHEY and CDR2 SMNVEV (reference sequence). The CDR3 sequence: CASSFMGQGVQHF. DNA of the CDR3: TGTGCCAGCAGTTTTATGGGACAGGGCGTCCAGCATTTT.

This clone was seen a handful of times. The chain joins TRBV9 to TRBJ1-1, with 7 bases fitting TRBD1. The germline V gene encodes CDR1 SGDLS and CDR2 YYNGEE. The ends lost 0 bases at V and 2 bases at J; junction bases unmatched: 13. The CDR3 spans 18 residues. In nucleotides, the CDR3 is TGTGCCAGCAGCGTAGAAGGGCAGGGGGTATGGGGTAACACTGAAGCTTTCTTT. Translating it yields CASSVEGQGVWGNTEAFF. Looking up the rest from reference TRBV9 and TRBJ1-1 gives the full variable domain: DSGVTQTPKHLITATGQRVTLRCSPRSGDLSVYWYQQSLDQGLQFLIQYYNGEERAKGNILERFSAQQFPDLHSELNLSSLELGDSALYFCASSVEGQGVWGNTEAFFGQGTRLTVV.

The V gene is TRBV27, the J gene TRBJ1-5; TRBD1 is a possible D gene (6 bases). The CDR3 consists of 13 residues. Looked up from germline, CDR1 is MNHEY and CDR2 is SMNVEV (reference sequence). Trimming cost V 7 bases and J 4 bases, with 11 bases left between them. The CDR3 region is CASTSDRNQPQHF. The CDR3 region has the DNA TGTGCCAGCACCTCGGACAGAAATCAGCCCCAGCATTTT.

This clone was recorded a few times. The rearrangement joins TRBV5-1 to TRBJ2-7; 8 bases are a match to TRBD2. V shed 3 bases, J shed 6 bases, and the junction held 5 bases outside the gene matches. Germline V CDR1 and CDR2: SGHRS, YFSETQ. CDR3 length: 13 amino acids. The chain's CDR3 is CASSSGTSGEQYF. CDR3 nucleotides: TGCGCCAGCAGCTCCGGGACTAGTGGCGAGCAGTACTTC. Complete variable domain (other parts from reference TRBV5-1 and TRBJ2-7): KAGVTQTPRYLIKTRGQQVTLSCSPISGHRSVSWYQQTPGQGLQFLFEYFSETQRNKGNFPGRFSGRQFSNSRSEMNVSTLELGDSALYLCASSSGTSGEQYFGPGTRLTVT.

The chain has TRBV5-4 and TRBJ1-4; D gene unclear. This CDR3 is built from 14 residues. The V gene's germline CDR1 is SGHNT and CDR2 YYREEE (reference sequence). V was trimmed by 2 bases and J by 4 bases, leaving 9 bases between them. The CDR3 reads CASSFSFNNEKLFF. CDR3 coding DNA: TGTGCCAGCAGCTTTAGCTTTAATAATGAAAAACTGTTTTTT.

The chain links TRBV4-1 to TRBJ1-2, with 8 bases aligning to TRBD1. After removal of 0 bases from V and 3 bases from J, the junction contained 3 bases not matched to a gene. The CDR3 is 15 residues long. Germline-derived CDR1 and CDR2 are MGHRA and YSYEKL. The CDR3 coding sequence is TGCGCCAGCAGCCAAGAGCCAGGGGGCTACTATGGCTACACCTTC. Its protein product is CASSQEPGGYYGYTF.

The chain joins TRBV15 to TRBJ1-1; the match to TRBD1 covers 7 bases. CDR3 size: 15 residues. CDR1 and CDR2 (germline): LNHNV, YYDKDF (reference sequence). J gave up 1 base and V 0 bases, and 2 bases lay outside the gene matches. The CDR3 protein is CATSRDPGGNTEAFF. In nucleotides, the CDR3 is TGTGCCACCAGCAGAGATCCAGGGGGGAACACTGAAGCTTTCTTT.

Of note for this clone: Other nucleotide sequences in the sample specify the same CDR3. The chain combines TRBV28 with TRBJ1-1, with D uncertain. Trimming cost V 2 bases and J 1 base, with 5 bases left between them. Germline V gene data show CDR1 as MDHEN and CDR2 as SYDVKM. CDR3 size: 13 residues. CDR3 in DNA: TGTGCCAGCAGTTTACGTAGGAACACTGAAGCTTTCTTT. Translation: CASSLRRNTEAFF.

The J gene is TRBJ2-3, the V gene TRBV4-2, with 8 bases identical to TRBD2. The V gene end was trimmed by 3 bases and the J gene end by 1 base; junction bases not matched to a gene: 6. The CDR3 runs 16 residues. Germline CDR1 reads LGHNA; CDR2 reads YNFKEQ. In DNA, the CDR3 is TGTGCCAGCAGCCAGGCCTGGCGGGAGGGCACAGATACGCAGTATTTT. Its translation is CASSQAWREGTDTQYF.

A few counts support this clone. The gene calls are TRBV4-3 and TRBJ2-2; D unresolved. Per germline, CDR1 LGHNA and CDR2 YSLEER. The CDR3 length is 13 residues. V was clipped by 2 bases and J by 7 bases, with 8 bases between them. The CDR3 is CASSQIAGGELFF. Here the CDR3 DNA reads TGCGCCAGCAGCCAAATCGCCGGCGGGGAGCTGTTTTTT.

The chain employs TRBV7-7 and TRBJ2-5, with 8 bases identical to TRBD2. V dropped 5 bases and J dropped 2; count of bases not matched to a gene: 7. Germline V gene lookup returns CDR1 SSHAT and CDR2 FNYEAQ (reference sequence). The CDR3 is made up of 15 amino acids. CDR3 in DNA: TGTGCCAGCAGCCCCGGGGGGGGGATGCAAGAGACCCAGTACTTC. Its translation is CASSPGGGMQETQYF.

Of note for this clone: Other DNA sequences of this sample code for an identical CDR3. The chain combines TRBV5-6 with TRBJ2-7, with 11 bases that match TRBD1. The CDR3 extends over 14 amino acids. The J segment lost 3 bases and the V segment lost 4 bases, leaving 3 bases of the junction unmatched. Germline CDR1 SGHDT, CDR2 YYEEEE. The CDR3, as DNA: TGTGCCAGCAGCCCGGGGACAGGGGGCTACGAGCAGTACTTC. It encodes CASSPGTGGYEQYF.

A few counts support this clone. This chain links TRBV11-2 with TRBJ1-3; D gene uncertain. Per the germline V gene, CDR1 is SGHAT and CDR2 is FQNNGV. Trimming left V 4 bases short and J 0 bases short, with 13 bases between. The CDR3 is 16 amino acids. CDR3 loop: CASSSGYGDSGNTIYF. The CDR3 DNA reads as TGTGCCAGCAGCTCGGGGTATGGGGACTCTGGAAACACCATATATTTT.

The CDR3 is CASSRMREKLFF. In DNA form, the CDR3 reads TGTGCCAGCAGCCGTATGAGGGAAAAACTGTTTTTT. The V and J genes are TRBV3-1 (or the pseudogene TRBV3-2) and TRBJ1-4; D is unclear. V was clipped by 4 bases and J by 8 bases, with 8 bases between them. Germline-derived CDR1 and CDR2 are LGHDT and YNNKEL (reference sequence). The CDR3 consists of 12 residues.

The chain uses TRBV29-1 and TRBJ1-1; 12 nucleotides agree with TRBD1. Germline-derived CDR1 and CDR2 are SQVTM and ANQGSEA. V lost 5 bases and J lost 6; bases outside the gene matches: 10. This CDR3 has 15 amino acids. DNA of the CDR3: TGCAGCGTTACCCGGGACAGGGGGCGGTGGGCTGAAGCTTTCTTT. Protein sequence: CSVTRDRGRWAEAFF.